A selection of T cell receptor beta chains follows, all from one sample in a study of OX40 agonist ivuxolimab in advanced cancers. TCRdb's table, derived via immunoSEQ multiplex PCR, lists solely in-frame clones and lacks some. The sample holds some 150,000 clones; around nine tenths are singletons and the top ten take approximately 0.99%. The starting material was CD4+ or CD8+ T cells sorted from blood, obtained in a trial of the OX40 agonist ivuxolimab. The receptors here all came from an adult with an advanced solid tumor such as melanoma, head and neck, liver or kidney cancer. Both conserved end residues are part of each CDR3. D genes are given only for firm matches. Part of the rows lack a size; the others show once, few, many or a class for expanded clones.

TRBV5-1,.,TRBJ2-1,.,TGCGCCAGCAGCTTCCGGACATCACTCTCCTACAATGAGCAGTTCTTC,CASSFRTSLSYNEQFF
TRBV7-9,.,TRBJ2-5,TRBD2,TGTGCCAGCAGCCCGTGGACTAGCGGGAGAGCGGAGACCCAGTACTTC,CASSPWTSGRAETQYF
TRBV11-3,.,TRBJ2-3,.,TGTGCCAGCAGCTTAGTAGGCGATACGCAGTATTTT,CASSLVGDTQYF
TRBV7-2,.,TRBJ1-1,.,TGTGCCAGCAGCTTAGGGGCAGGGGTTGCTGAAGCTTTCTTT,CASSLGAGVAEAFF
TRBV19,.,TRBJ2-1,.,TGTGCCAGTAGTATTTCGGGGGTACCCCCCTACAATGAGCAGTTCTTC,CASSISGVPPYNEQFF
TRBV18,few,TRBJ1-1,.,TGTGCCAGCTCACCCCTAGAGGGCATCACTGAAGCTTTCTTT,CASSPLEGITEAFF
TRBV9,.,TRBJ2-5,.,TGTGCCAGCAGCGTAGGAGCGGGTCAAGAGACCCAGTACTTC,CASSVGAGQETQYF
TRBV7-2,.,TRBJ2-7,TRBD2,TGTGCCAGCAGCTTATGGACTAGCGGGAGAGGGGAGCAGTACTTC,CASSLWTSGRGEQYF
TRBV29-1,.,TRBJ1-5,.,TGCAGCGTTGTAGGGTACGCCGGTCAGCCCCAGCATTTT,CSVVGYAGQPQHF
TRBV19,.,TRBJ2-2,.,TGTGCCAGTACGAACACCGGGGAGCTGTTTTTT,CASTNTGELFF
TRBV13,.,TRBJ1-1,.,TGTGCCAGCAGCTTTGGGGGCGAGAACACTGAAGCTTTCTTT,CASSFGGENTEAFF
TRBV6-1,.,TRBJ2-7,.,TGTGCCAGCAGGACTAGGCAATACGAGCAGTACTTC,CASRTRQYEQYF
TRBV25-1,.,TRBJ2-7,TRBD2,TGTGCCAGCAGTCGCGGGGCGGGAGTCGACCACGAGCAGTACTTC,CASSRGAGVDHEQYF
TRBV9,.,TRBJ2-7,.,TGTGCCAGCAGCGTAGACGACCAGGATCCCTACGAGCAGTACTTC,CASSVDDQDPYEQYF
TRBV9,.,TRBJ2-6,.,TGTGCCAGCAGCGTAGCTGCAGCTCTGGTTCAAGGGGCCAACGTCCTGACTTTC,CASSVAAALVQGANVLTF
TRBV5-6,.,TRBJ2-5,.,TGTGCCAGCAGCTCTTGGGCCCTCCAAGAGACCCAGTACTTC,CASSSWALQETQYF
TRBV28,.,TRBJ1-5,.,TGTGCCAGCACCTCCAGGGTGCAGCCCCAGCATTTT,CASTSRVQPQHF
TRBV18,.,TRBJ1-2,.,TGTGCCAGCTCACCATCGGGGACGCCTAACTATGGCTACACCTTC,CASSPSGTPNYGYTF
TRBV5-1,.,TRBJ1-1,.,TGCGCCAGCAGCCCTGGACAAGACACTGAAGCTTTCTTT,CASSPGQDTEAFF
TRBV18,.,TRBJ1-1,.,TGTGCCAGCTCACCACCCTCGAACACTGAAGCTTTCTTT,CASSPPSNTEAFF
TRBV27,.,TRBJ2-3,.,TGTGCCAGCAGTTTTTCGTTTCGGGGCAGTGAGGATACGCAGTATTTT,CASSFSFRGSEDTQYF
TRBV5-6,once,TRBJ1-2,TRBD1,TGTGCCAGCGCCTCGGTGACAGGGGGTTTTATTGCGTGGGGCTACACCTTC,CASASVTGGFIAWGYTF
TRBV6-5,.,TRBJ1-1,.,TGTGCCAGCAGCGGGAACACTGAAGCTTTCTTT,CASSGNTEAFF
TRBV29-1,.,TRBJ2-1,.,TGCAGCGTTGAATTGGCTAGCGCCTACAATGAGCAGTTCTTC,CSVELASAYNEQFF
TRBV7-8,once,TRBJ2-1,.,TGTGCCAGCAGCCCCTTCGGGTCCTACAATGAGCAGTTCTTC,CASSPFGSYNEQFF
TRBV5-1,.,TRBJ2-2,.,TGCGCCAGCAGCTTAGGGACACCCAACACCGGGGAGCTGTTTTTT,CASSLGTPNTGELFF
TRBV27,.,TRBJ1-2,.,TGTGCCAGCAGTTTACGCTACCCTCGGGACTATGGCTACACCTTC,CASSLRYPRDYGYTF
TRBV6-5,.,TRBJ1-1,TRBD1,TGTGCCAGCAGTGACCACAGGGGGAACACTGAAGCTTTCTTT,CASSDHRGNTEAFF
TRBV15,.,TRBJ2-7,TRBD2,TGTGCCACCAGCAGAGATCTGGCAGGGAGGGGCTACGAGCAGTACTTC,CATSRDLAGRGYEQYF
TRBV6-5,.,TRBJ2-7,.,TGTGCCAGCAGTTATGGGGCGACACCCTACGAGCAGTACTTC,CASSYGATPYEQYF
TRBV7-2,.,TRBJ1-1,.,TGTGCCAGCAGCTTAGAGGCGAACACTGAAGCTTTCTTT,CASSLEANTEAFF
TRBV19,.,TRBJ2-1,.,TGTGCCAGTAGTATCGGACTCTTCAATGAGCAGTTCTTC,CASSIGLFNEQFF
TRBV2,.,TRBJ1-2,.,TGTGCCAGCACAAGAACAGGGACCTTAGGCTACACCTTC,CASTRTGTLGYTF
TRBV2,.,TRBJ1-5,TRBD1,TGTGCCAGCCGTACAGGGGGCGTCAGCAATCAGCCCCAGCATTTT,CASRTGGVSNQPQHF
TRBV6-6,.,TRBJ1-5,.,TGTGCCAGCACCGTACAGGCGAGCAATCAGCCCCAGCATTTT,CASTVQASNQPQHF
TRBV5-1,.,TRBJ2-3,TRBD2,TGCGCCAGCAGCTTGAGGTGGGAGGGCCCAGATACGCAGTATTTT,CASSLRWEGPDTQYF
TRBV5-4,.,TRBJ2-4,TRBD1,TGTGCCAGCAGCTCGGACAGGGCAAAAAACATTCAGTACTTC,CASSSDRAKNIQYF
TRBV9,.,TRBJ2-7,TRBD1,TGTGCCAGCAGCGCCCGGACAGGGTTCTACGAGCAGTACTTC,CASSARTGFYEQYF
TRBV19,.,TRBJ1-5,.,TGTGCCACCGCCAGCAGCCTCAATCAGCCCCAGCATTTT,CATASSLNQPQHF
TRBV28,once,TRBJ2-1,.,TGTGCCAGCAGCCCGGCCAGCCGGGGACCTAATGAGCAGTTCTTC,CASSPASRGPNEQFF
TRBV28,.,TRBJ1-5,TRBD1,TGTGCCAGCAGCCTCGCCCCGGACAGGGGATCCTTCAGTCAGCCCCAGCATTTT,CASSLAPDRGSFSQPQHF
TRBV6-5,once,TRBJ1-2,.,TGTGCCAGCAGTTCGGCCGGGACCGACCAATATGGCTACACCTTC,CASSSAGTDQYGYTF
TRBV5-1,.,TRBJ2-5,TRBD1,TGCGCCAGCAGCTCCACCCCGGGACAGGGCGTGAGGGAGACCCAGTACTTC,CASSSTPGQGVRETQYF
TRBV18,.,TRBJ1-1,.,TGTGCCAGCTCATCAGGAGGTCCGGGGGGGACTGAAGCTTTCTTT,CASSSGGPGGTEAFF
TRBV4-3,.,TRBJ2-1,.,TGCGCCAGCAGCCAAGATTTTCAGTCGACCTACAATGAGCAGTTCTTC,CASSQDFQSTYNEQFF
TRBV9,once,TRBJ2-3,TRBD2,TGTGCCAGCAGCGCGCGGACTAGCGGGTTCACAGATACGCAGTATTTT,CASSARTSGFTDTQYF
TRBV21-1,.,TRBJ2-2,.,TGTGCCAGCAGCACCCCAGGGCCTAAAAAGAGAGGGCACGCCGGGGAGCTGTTTTTT,CASSTPGPKKRGHAGELFF
TRBV18,.,TRBJ1-1,TRBD1,TGTGCCAGCTCAGACTCCGGGACAGAAGAAGCTTTCTTT,CASSDSGTEEAFF
TRBV5-1,.,TRBJ2-7,TRBD2,TGCGCCAGCAGCCAGGGGACTAGCGCCTCCTACGAGCAGTACTTC,CASSQGTSASYEQYF
TRBV6-6,.,TRBJ1-5,.,TGTGCCACTGGGGGGCAGGGCGACCATCAGCCCCAGCATTTT,CATGGQGDHQPQHF
TRBV5-4,.,TRBJ2-5,TRBD2,TGTGCCAGCAGCTTGGGACTAGCGGACCAAGAGACCCAGTACTTC,CASSLGLADQETQYF
TRBV29-1,.,TRBJ1-1,TRBD1,TGCAGCGCAGGACAGGGGATGAACACTGAAGCTTTCTTT,CSAGQGMNTEAFF
TRBV11-2,once,TRBJ2-3,TRBD2,TGTGCCAGCAGCCCACTAGCGGGAGGGTACGATACGCAGTATTTT,CASSPLAGGYDTQYF
TRBV7-3,.,TRBJ2-3,.,TGTGCCAGCAGCTTTGACTTCACAGATACGCAGTATTTT,CASSFDFTDTQYF
TRBV19,.,TRBJ1-3,.,TGTGCCAGTAGTTTCGGTTACTCTGGAAACACCATATATTTT,CASSFGYSGNTIYF
TRBV25-1,.,TRBJ1-5,TRBD1,TGTGCCAGCAGTGAATCATCCGGGACAGCTATTAATCAGCCCCAGCATTTT,CASSESSGTAINQPQHF
TRBV7-8,.,TRBJ1-2,.,TGTGCCAGCAGCGCTAGGGGGGACGGGGTCGACTATAGGGGCTACACCTTC,CASSARGDGVDYRGYTF
TRBV18,.,TRBJ1-1,.,TGTGCCAGCTCAATAGGACAGATCACCAACACTGAAGCTTTCTTT,CASSIGQITNTEAFF